The T cell receptor beta chain described here comes from a study of blood T cell repertoires in COVID-19. Study details: The analysed material was cDNA or gDNA that came from T cells, B-cell-depleted T cells, or PBMCs.

The CDR3 runs 15 residues. Looked up from germline, CDR1 is MNHEY and CDR2 is SVGEGT. The ends were cut back, 6 bases at V and 3 bases at J, with 16 bases in the middle. Seattle researchers signed up patients amid active infection and tracked them longitudinally. Per the original methods: Estimated nucleated cell counts came from reference gene primer amplification. TCRdb's table, derived via immunoSEQ multiplex PCR, lists solely in-frame clones and lacks some. The V and J calls and the clone size are those of that table, but D and trimming were determined from the DNA. The table records 200,000 to 300,000 clones, around 86% of them present only once.

The sequenced sample consisted of peripheral blood. This chain links TRBV6-2 or TRBV6-3 with TRBJ2-3; D remains unclear. The TCR comes from a woman aged 55 to 70 with COVID-19, enrolled during active disease. The DNA for the CDR3 is TGTGCCAGCAGCCCCTTCGGAGTTAAAACAGATACGCAGTATTTT. Its translation: CASSPFGVKTDTQYF.